These 3 T cell receptor beta chains originate from one sample sequenced in a study of blood T cell repertoires in COVID-19 (dated by TCRdb to about 2020). The protocol used for the library was the immunoSEQ multiplex PCR assay. This is the immuneACCESS table as TCRdb keeps it, with only in-frame sequences that have V and J called. A part of the clones is gone; compared with another copy, unresolved V genes explain less than half, and the rest is unexplained. This sample has approximately 50,000 clones in its table, and roughly 80% of those were observed once. The ten most abundant clones make up roughly a sixth of the sample. The sample comprised peripheral blood. The receptors were gathered from a man between 65 and 80 years old with active COVID-19.

This sequence joins TRBV7-2 and TRBJ2-1, with D unresolved. Germline values: CDR1 SGHTA, CDR2 FQGNSA. The CDR3 runs 11 residues. Trimming shortened V by 5 bases and J by 15 bases, and 14 bases separated the two germline ends. This CDR3 is CASSDGLIRFF. As DNA, the CDR3 is TGTGCCAGCAGCGACGGGTTGATACGGTTCTTC.

The V and J genes are TRBV11-2 and TRBJ1-3, with D possibly TRBD1 on 5 matching bases. Per germline, CDR1 SGHAT and CDR2 FQNNGV. This CDR3 contains 16 residues. Trimming pared 0 bases from V and 3 bases from J, leaving 12 bases between. The chain's CDR3 is CASSLDNPGGGNTIYF. CDR3 in DNA: TGTGCCAGCAGCTTAGATAACCCCGGGGGTGGAAACACCATATATTTT.

V and J are TRBV7-2 and TRBJ2-1, with D uncertain. V shed 8 bases and J shed 7 bases, with 18 bases lying between them. CDR3 length: 14 residues. Germline values: CDR1 SGHTA, CDR2 FQGNSA. Here the CDR3 DNA reads TGTGCCAGCGCTCCATGGCCCCAAGATAATGAGCAGTTCTTC. Its protein is CASAPWPQDNEQFF. Full variable domain (remainder filled in from reference TRBV7-2 and TRBJ2-1): GAGVSQSPSNKVTEKGKDVELRCDPISGHTALYWYRQSLGQGLEFLIYFQGNSAPDKSGLPSDRFSAERTGGSVSTLTIQRTQQEDSAVYLCASAPWPQDNEQFFGPGTRLTVL.